This passage covers 23 T cell receptor beta chains from one sample sequenced in a study of blood T cell repertoires in COVID-19. Measured with immunoSEQ multiplex PCR; TCRdb has only the in-frame clones, and not every one. The sample has about 250,000 clones, around 83% seen once. Sample: peripheral blood. The source is a man aged 80 or over with acute or convalescent COVID-19.

V is TRBV14 and J is TRBJ2-5; 11 bases are shared with TRBD1. With 4 bases clipped from V and 5 bases from J, the junction kept 6 bases outside the gene matches. The CDR3 has 15 residues. Germline CDR1 is SGHDN and CDR2 is FVKESK. The DNA of the CDR3 is TGTGCCAGCAGCCGAGGACAGGGGGCATGGGAGACCCAGTACTTC. Its protein product is CASSRGQGAWETQYF. Full variable domain (missing parts from reference TRBV14 and TRBJ2-5): EAGVTQFPSHSVIEKGQTVTLRCDPISGHDNLYWYRRVMGKEIKFLLHFVKESKQDESGMPNNRFLAERTGGTYSTLKVQPAELEDSGVYFCASSRGQGAWETQYFGPGTRLLVL.

The V gene is TRBV7-9, the J gene TRBJ1-4; D is undetermined. The germline gives CDR1 SEHNR, CDR2 FQNEAQ (reference sequence). The CDR3 covers 13 residues. V lost 5 bases and J lost 6, with 10 bases in between. The chain's CDR3 is CASSPPTHEKLFF. As DNA, the CDR3 is TGTGCCAGCAGCCCCCCTACCCATGAAAAACTGTTTTTT.

V usage is TRBV19 and J usage is TRBJ2-7, with a weak D call TRBD1 (8 bases). V gave up 6 bases and J gave up 5 bases, with 35 bases separating them. The V gene's germline CDR1 is LNHDA and CDR2 SQIVND (reference sequence). CDR3 length: 20 amino acids. The CDR3 spells CASRGTGGTQRRDRSDEQYF. CDR3 DNA sequence: TGTGCCAGTAGAGGGACGGGAGGAACCCAACGCCGGGACAGGTCCGACGAGCAGTACTTC.

The rearrangement links TRBV2 to TRBJ1-5; D is unresolved. Germline CDR1 reads SNHLY; CDR2 reads FYNNEI. This CDR3 spans 15 amino acids. The V gene lost 1 base and the J gene lost 0 bases, with 7 bases spanning the gap. The CDR3 DNA reads as TGTGCCAGCAGTGAAGTTACAGCTAGCAATCAGCCCCAGCATTTT. Encoded protein: CASSEVTASNQPQHF.

The chain couples TRBV3-1 (or the pseudogene TRBV3-2) to TRBJ2-5; 8 bases are a match to TRBD2. The CDR3 runs to 14 residues. V lost 3 bases and J lost 5; bases outside the gene matches: 5. Germline loops: CDR1 LGHDT, CDR2 YNNKEL (reference sequence). The CDR3 coding sequence is TGTGCCAGCAGCCAGGGGACTAGTGAGGAGACCCAGTACTTC. It translates to CASSQGTSEETQYF.

The chain carries TRBV7-9 and TRBJ2-7, with a weak D call TRBD1 (5 bases). CDR1 SEHNR and CDR2 FQNEAQ come from the germline V gene (reference sequence). V was trimmed by 4 bases and J by 1 base, leaving 11 bases between them. The length of the CDR3 is 14 residues. The CDR3 DNA is TGTGCCAGCAGCTCGGAGAAGGGGTCCTACGAGCAGTACTTC. As protein: CASSSEKGSYEQYF.

The genes are TRBV12-1 and TRBJ1-5; TRBD1, the table's D call, was not compared with the DNA. TRBV12-1 represents a pseudogene. CDR3 length: 18 residues. In DNA form, the CDR3 reads TGTGCCAGCAGCTTTAGCCTTTCGGGCGACAGGGACCGTCAGCCCCAGCATTTT. Translated, it gives CASSFSLSGDRDRQPQHF.

This chain joins TRBV5-1 and TRBJ2-2, with 9 positions matching TRBD2. The CDR3 totals 15 residues. V gave up 2 bases and J gave up 3 bases; unmatched junction bases: 2. Germline V lookup: CDR1 SGHRS, CDR2 YFSETQ. Here the CDR3 reads CASSFSGSHTGELFF. CDR3 DNA: TGCGCCAGCAGCTTTAGCGGGAGCCACACCGGGGAGCTGTTTTTT.

This clone was seen only a few times. The CDR3 DNA is TGTGCCAGCAGCCAAGATAAGGGGATTGGCGAGCAGTACTTC. Amino acid sequence: CASSQDKGIGEQYF. The gene calls are TRBV3-1 (or the pseudogene TRBV3-2) and TRBJ2-7; TRBD1 is a possible D gene (5 bases). Trimming removed 0 bases at V and 6 bases at J, with 12 bases between. Germline CDR1 reads LGHDT; CDR2 reads YNNKEL (reference sequence). The CDR3 contains 14 residues.

The V call is TRBV28, the J call TRBJ2-5; D is perhaps TRBD1 (5 bases). The CDR3 runs 15 residues. The V gene lost 4 bases and the J gene lost 0 bases, with 12 bases spanning the gap. The germline V gene encodes CDR1 MDHEN and CDR2 SYDVKM. The CDR3 region is CASSYLAGYQETQYF. As DNA, the CDR3 is TGTGCCAGCAGTTACCTGGCAGGGTACCAAGAGACCCAGTACTTC. Full variable domain (missing parts from reference TRBV28 and TRBJ2-5): DVKVTQSSRYLVKRTGEKVFLECVQDMDHENMFWYRQDPGLGLRLIYFSYDVKMKEKGDIPEGYSVSREKKERFSLILESASTNQTSMYLCASSYLAGYQETQYFGPGTRLLVL.

The CDR3 DNA is TGTGCCAGCAGCGCCACCGGGACAGGGTGGAACTATGGCTACACCTTC. This encodes CASSATGTGWNYGYTF. The rearrangement links TRBV9 to TRBJ1-2; 9 bases match TRBD1. The V gene's germline CDR1 is SGDLS and CDR2 YYNGEE. The CDR3 has 16 amino acids. V gave up 3 bases and J gave up 2 bases; unmatched junction bases: 8.

The V call is TRBV5-1, the J call TRBJ2-3, with TRBD2 identical over 11 bases. The V gene end was trimmed by 1 base and the J gene end by 1 base; junction bases not matched to a gene: 5. The CDR3 consists of 17 residues. The germline V gene encodes CDR1 SGHRS and CDR2 YFSETQ. Here the CDR3 DNA reads TGCGCCAGCAGCTTGAGGTCGGGACTAGCGGGCACAGATACGCAGTATTTT. This sequence encodes CASSLRSGLAGTDTQYF.

The gene calls are TRBV25-1 and TRBJ2-7, with D possibly TRBD2 on 6 matching bases. The germline V gene encodes CDR1 MGHDK and CDR2 SYGVNS. This CDR3 is 11 amino acids long. Between the trimmed V and J ends, which lost 5 bases and 7 bases, there was a span of 9 bases. The CDR3 bases are TGTGCCAGCAGTTATGGGGGGGAGCAGTACTTC. As protein: CASSYGGEQYF.

This chain connects TRBV5-6 to TRBJ1-1, with 8 nucleotides matching TRBD1. The CDR3 consists of 14 residues. V shed 4 bases and J 1 base; nucleotides not matched to a gene: 3. CDR1 is SGHDT and CDR2 is YYEEEE in the germline V gene. The CDR3 region is CASSRDRRNTEAFF. CDR3 nucleotide sequence: TGTGCCAGCAGCCGGGACAGGAGGAACACTGAAGCTTTCTTT.

This clone was detected once. The V and J genes are TRBV10-1 and TRBJ2-3; D is possibly TRBD2 (5 bases). Germline V gene data show CDR1 as WNHNN and CDR2 as SYGVQD (reference sequence). The CDR3 extends over 14 amino acids. The ends were cut back, 4 bases at V and 7 bases at J, with 15 bases in the middle. As DNA, the CDR3 is TGCGCCAGCAGTGGAGAGGGAGACATTCATACGCAGTATTTT. The encoded protein is CASSGEGDIHTQYF.

The DNA for the CDR3 is TGCGCCAGCAGCCCCCAGGGGGTGAACACTGAAGCTTTCTTT. Translating gives CASSPQGVNTEAFF. This chain connects TRBV5-1 to TRBJ1-1; 7 bases map to TRBD1. Germline V gives CDR1 SGHRS, CDR2 YFSETQ. V was pared by 4 bases and J by 0 bases, with 3 bases of the junction left unmatched. CDR3 length: 14 residues.

This rearrangement joins TRBV28 to TRBJ2-1; 12 nucleotides align to TRBD2. Germline values: CDR1 MDHEN, CDR2 SYDVKM. The ends lost 7 bases at V and 7 bases at J; junction bases unmatched: 8. This CDR3 comprises 15 residues. The chain's CDR3 is CASTPGLAGKNEQFF. CDR3 DNA: TGTGCCAGCACCCCAGGACTAGCGGGAAAGAATGAGCAGTTCTTC.

The genes are TRBV6-6 and TRBJ2-1; maybe TRBD2 (6 bases). Trimming cost V 5 bases and J 7 bases, with 18 bases left between them. The CDR3 consists of 15 residues. Germline loops: CDR1 MNHNY, CDR2 SVGAGI (reference sequence). CDR3 in amino acids: CASSRDSRTGNEQFF. In nucleotides, the CDR3 is TGTGCCAGCAGTCGGGACTCACGGACGGGGAATGAGCAGTTCTTC.

In DNA form, the CDR3 reads TGTGCCACCAGCAGAGAAACAGGGGGTTATGGCTACACCTTC. Its protein product is CATSRETGGYGYTF. The chain has TRBV15 and TRBJ1-2; TRBD1 matches 8 bases. This CDR3 spans 14 amino acids. The V segment lost 0 bases and the J segment 5 bases; nucleotides outside the gene matches: 2. Germline V gene sequence: CDR1 LNHNV, CDR2 YYDKDF (reference sequence).

This clone was counted a few times. V gene TRBV19 combines with J gene TRBJ1-5, with TRBD1 as a possible D gene (5 bases). V lost 3 bases to trimming and J lost 0 bases, with 12 bases between them. Germline CDR1 LNHDA, CDR2 SQIVND (reference sequence). The CDR3 consists of 16 residues. The CDR3 region is CASSIARDYSNQPQHF. The DNA for the CDR3 is TGTGCCAGTAGTATTGCCAGGGATTATAGCAATCAGCCCCAGCATTTT.

The V and J genes are TRBV9 and TRBJ2-1, with D possibly matching TRBD2 (6 bases). The ends were cut back, 4 bases at V and 10 bases at J, with 15 bases in the middle. This CDR3 has 13 amino acids. Germline V gene sequence: CDR1 SGDLS, CDR2 YYNGEE. The CDR3 DNA reads TGTGCCAGCAGCCTCCGACTAGATCGGGAGCAGTTCTTC. This codes for CASSLRLDREQFF.

Only one count was recorded for this clone. This chain links TRBV9 with TRBJ2-5; perhaps TRBD2 as D (6 bases). CDR3 length: 14 residues. V dropped 0 bases and J dropped 5 bases, with 11 bases sitting between them. CDR1 is SGDLS and CDR2 is YYNGEE in the germline V gene. The CDR3 DNA sequence: TGTGCCAGCAGCGTAGTTGGTGGAGGGGAGACCCAGTACTTC. Translation: CASSVVGGGETQYF. The variable domain in full, completed from reference TRBV9 and TRBJ2-5, reads DSGVTQTPKHLITATGQRVTLRCSPRSGDLSVYWYQQSLDQGLQFLIQYYNGEERAKGNILERFSAQQFPDLHSELNLSSLELGDSALYFCASSVVGGGETQYFGPGTRLLVL.

This CDR3 reads CSVQPGKLAGGSQETQYF. The CDR3 DNA follows: TGCAGCGTCCAACCCGGTAAACTAGCGGGGGGGTCCCAAGAGACCCAGTACTTC. The chain couples TRBV29-1 to TRBJ2-5; 13 bases fit TRBD2. From germline, CDR1 is SQVTM and CDR2 ANQGSEA. V lost 6 bases to trimming and J lost 1 base; unmatched junction nucleotides: 14. This CDR3 is built from 18 residues.